These 13 T cell receptor beta chains were all obtained from the same sample, sequenced in a study of shared clonotypes between healthy human individuals. TCRdb keeps only in-frame clones here, not all; method: immunoSEQ multiplex PCR. The sample lists 1.6 million or so clones, roughly 96% occurring once. The source material was naive CD4+ T cells sorted from blood. Subset denoted: CD45RA+ positively selected. The source is a man aged 25 to 45 in good health.

The CDR3 reads CASSGGQGARVDGYTF. CDR3 in DNA: TGTGCCAGCAGTGGGGGACAGGGGGCGCGAGTTGATGGCTACACCTTC. The chain combines TRBV6-1 with TRBJ1-2; TRBD1 agrees at 12 bases. Germline CDR1 is MNHNS and CDR2 is SASEGT. This CDR3 is 16 amino acids long. V lost 4 bases and J lost 6; bases outside the gene matches: 9.

The V call is TRBV2, the J call TRBJ2-3; the D is unclear. Germline CDR1 is SNHLY and CDR2 is FYNNEI. This CDR3 comprises 14 residues. V was clipped by 4 bases and J by 1 base, with 9 bases between them. CDR3 sequence reads: CASSGQSRTDTQYF. DNA for the CDR3: TGTGCCAGCAGTGGTCAGTCCCGCACAGATACGCAGTATTTT.

This chain uses TRBV4-1 with TRBJ2-5, with TRBD2 identical over 14 bases. Looked up from germline, CDR1 is MGHRA and CDR2 is YSYEKL. V trimming: 4 bases; J trimming: 5 bases; junction bases outside the gene matches: 9. This CDR3 contains 17 residues. This chain's CDR3 is CASSLGTSGSLRETQYF. DNA for the CDR3: TGCGCCAGCAGCCTCGGGACTAGCGGGAGTCTTAGGGAGACCCAGTACTTC.

This rearrangement joins TRBV5-4 to TRBJ2-1, with D perhaps matching TRBD2 (6 bases). This CDR3 has 15 amino acids. V gave up 5 bases and J gave up 1 base, with 13 bases separating them. Looked up from germline, CDR1 is SGHNT and CDR2 is YYREEE (reference sequence). In DNA, the CDR3 is TGTGCCAGCAGGCCACTAGCAGCGTCCTACAATGAGCAGTTCTTC. It is translated as CASRPLAASYNEQFF.

This chain joins TRBV11-3 and TRBJ2-7, with D unresolved. Deletions cut 5 bases from V and 5 bases from J, with 16 bases between. Germline CDR1 reads SGHNT; CDR2 reads YENEEA. The CDR3 runs 14 residues. Here the CDR3 reads CASSAPGEFHEQYF. Written as DNA, the CDR3 is TGTGCCAGCAGCGCCCCTGGAGAGTTCCACGAGCAGTACTTC.

This clone was seen once. V is TRBV6-5 and J is TRBJ1-1; D is ambiguous. Germline CDR1 reads MNHEY; CDR2 reads SVGAGI. The CDR3 has 11 amino acids. Trimming took 7 bases from V and 4 from J, leaving 7 bases between them. CDR3 protein: CASIGSTEAFF. The CDR3 DNA reads TGTGCCAGCATAGGGTCCACTGAAGCTTTCTTT.

The V and J genes are TRBV27 and TRBJ1-4; no clear D gene. This CDR3 has 14 amino acids. Germline assignment: CDR1 MNHEY and CDR2 SMNVEV (reference sequence). V lost 6 bases to trimming and J lost 7 bases, with 15 bases between them. CDR3 in DNA: TGTGCCAGCAGATCCACTATAGGGAGTGAAAAACTGTTTTTT. Protein product: CASRSTIGSEKLFF.

The V call is TRBV2, the J call TRBJ2-7; 7 bases fit TRBD1. CDR3 length: 16 amino acids. Germline CDR1 SNHLY, CDR2 FYNNEI. V shed 4 bases, J shed 0 bases, and the junction held 9 bases outside the gene matches. The CDR3 region has the DNA TGTGCCAGCAGTGCCGGACAGGCTCGATCCTCCTACGAGCAGTACTTC. This gives the protein CASSAGQARSSYEQYF.

The CDR3, as DNA: TGCGCCAGCAGCCAAGATCTGGGGACAGTAGCTTACGAGCAGTACTTC. Its protein is CASSQDLGTVAYEQYF. This chain connects TRBV4-3 to TRBJ2-7; 7 nucleotides align to TRBD1. Germline CDR1 is LGHNA and CDR2 is YSLEER. This CDR3 is built from 16 residues. V lost 0 bases to trimming and J lost 4 bases; unmatched junction nucleotides: 9.

This clone showed up just once. J is TRBJ1-2 and V is TRBV28; D call uncertain. The CDR3 totals 14 residues. CDR1 and CDR2 from the germline V gene are MDHEN and SYDVKM. V was clipped by 6 bases and J by 6 bases, with 17 bases between them. CDR3: CASRASTLVNGYTF. DNA of the CDR3: TGTGCCAGCAGGGCATCTACGTTGGTTAATGGCTACACCTTC.

This sequence joins TRBV27 and TRBJ1-1; D may be TRBD1 (6 bases). The CDR3 runs 13 residues. V shed 3 bases and J shed 7 bases, with 12 bases lying between them. The germline V gene encodes CDR1 MNHEY and CDR2 SMNVEV (reference sequence). The CDR3 loop is CASSFSAGVEAFF. CDR3 sequence (DNA): TGTGCCAGCAGTTTTAGTGCAGGGGTTGAAGCTTTCTTT.

The chain carries TRBV30 and TRBJ2-7; tentatively, D is TRBD1 or TRBD2 (10 bases each). The CDR3 loop spans 19 amino acids. CDR1 GTSNPN and CDR2 SVGIG come from the germline V gene (reference sequence). Between the trimmed V and J ends, which lost 0 bases and 3 bases, there was a span of 27 bases. CDR3 DNA sequence: TGTGCCTGGAGTGTGGGGACAGGGGTATTTCGGACTAGCGGCTACGAGCAGTACTTC. It specifies CAWSVGTGVFRTSGYEQYF.

This clone was seen a single time. This chain uses TRBV29-1 with TRBJ2-5; 13 nucleotides line up with TRBD2. CDR3 size: 16 residues. Germline V gene sequence: CDR1 SQVTM, CDR2 ANQGSEA. V gave up 4 bases and J gave up 5 bases; unmatched junction bases: 10. The DNA of the CDR3 is TGCAGCGTTGTTCGACTAGCGGGAGGCTTACGGGAGACCCAGTACTTC. Protein product: CSVVRLAGGLRETQYF. Filled out from reference TRBV29-1 and TRBJ2-5, the complete variable domain reads SAVISQKPSRDICQRGTSLTIQCQVDSQVTMMFWYRQQPGQSLTLIATANQGSEATYESGFVIDKFPISRPNLTFSTLTVSNMSPEDSSIYLCSVVRLAGGLRETQYFGPGTRLLVL.